A selection of T cell receptor beta chains follows, all from one sample in a study of control samples from healthy donors and cancer patients. TCRdb's table, derived via immunoSEQ multiplex PCR, lists solely in-frame clones and lacks some. The top ten hold around 5.4% of the sample, which has roughly 80,000 clones, over 85% seen once. Sequenced sample: blood. The source of these receptors is a man aged 50 to 60 in good health. Each CDR3 is given with its conserved first and last residue. The D gene is left open where the match is weak. Expanded clones get a size class; other rows say once, few or many, or leave the size out.

j_call clone_size d_call v_call cdr3_aa cdr3_nt
TRBJ1-1 - TRBD1 TRBV18 CASSPRGQVNTEAFF TGTGCCAGCTCACCAAGGGGGCAGGTGAACACTGAAGCTTTCTTT
TRBJ2-7 - TRBD1 TRBV5-1 CASSLSLLHGQGNNEQYF TGCGCCAGCAGCTTGTCCCTCCTGCACGGACAGGGGAACAACGAGCAGTACTTC
TRBJ2-5 - - TRBV9 CASSVGGRGSQETQYF TGTGCCAGCAGCGTAGGTGGGAGGGGGTCTCAAGAGACCCAGTACTTC
TRBJ1-6 few - TRBV18 CASSHERQEGSPLHF TGTGCCAGCTCACACGAGAGACAGGAGGGTTCACCCCTCCACTTT
TRBJ1-4 - - TRBV4-1 CASSQPGEIGRKLFF TGCGCCAGCAGCCAACCAGGGGAGATCGGAAGGAAACTGTTTTTT
TRBJ2-1 - TRBD2 TRBV7-8 CASSLASSAGGYNEQFF TGTGCCAGCAGCTTAGCAAGCTCAGCGGGGGGGTACAATGAGCAGTTCTTC
TRBJ1-1 - - TRBV5-1 CASSPPGAGMSEAFF TGCGCCAGCAGCCCCCCCGGGGCAGGGATGTCTGAAGCTTTCTTT
TRBJ1-1 - - TRBV12-5 CASGLVGRTGSQREAFF TGTGCTAGTGGTTTGGTAGGGCGTACGGGGTCTCAACGGGAGGCTTTCTTT
TRBJ2-6 - - TRBV4-1 CASSQDGEAGANVLTF TGCGCCAGCAGCCAAGATGGTGAAGCCGGGGCCAACGTCCTGACTTTC
TRBJ2-7 - TRBD1 TRBV27 CASSVQTTGSLGEQYF TGTGCCAGCAGTGTCCAAACGACAGGGTCCCTAGGCGAGCAGTACTTC
TRBJ2-5 - TRBD2 TRBV6-6 CASSYSASGGRETQYF TGTGCCAGCAGTTACTCGGCTAGCGGGGGTCGTGAGACCCAGTACTTC
TRBJ2-2 - TRBD2 TRBV19 CATKGLFLGTGELFF TGTGCCACCAAGGGACTATTTTTGGGCACCGGGGAGCTGTTTTTT
TRBJ2-7 - TRBD1 TRBV6-5 CASSIGQASEQYF TGTGCCAGCAGCATAGGACAGGCTTCCGAGCAGTACTTC
TRBJ1-1 - - TRBV10-1 CASSESRIGRAEAFF TGCGCCAGCAGTGAGTCGAGGATTGGCAGGGCTGAAGCTTTCTTT
TRBJ2-1 - TRBD1 TRBV19 CASSIQGVSNNEQFF TGTGCCAGTAGTATTCAGGGGGTCTCTAACAATGAGCAGTTCTTC
TRBJ1-6 - - TRBV27 CASSLYPPLDRDNSPLHF TGTGCCAGCAGTTTATATCCCCCCCTGGACCGGGATAATTCACCCCTCCACTTT
TRBJ1-3 - TRBD1 TRBV7-3 CASSRDRGNTIYF TGTGCCAGCAGCCGGGACAGAGGAAACACCATATATTTT